The rows below give T cell receptor beta chains drawn from one sample of a study of liver allograft versus peripheral blood T cells. TCRdb re-called the reads with MiXCR, one entry per CDR3 protein. The table lists about 1,600 distinct CDR3 sequences, about 15% of them singletons. All receptors come from a human patient who had a liver transplant. Some of these T cells may belong to the graft donor. CDR3s include the opening cysteine and the closing phenylalanine or tryptophan. D genes are given only for firm matches. Not every row has a clone size; where given, it reads once, few, many or a size class.

TGCGCCAGCAGCTTGAAGGGGAGCGATGAGCAGTTCTTC CASSLKGSDEQFF TRBV5-1 medium-sized - TRBJ2-1
TGTGCCAGCAGTTACAACGTGGGGGCTAATCAGCCCCAGCATTTT CASSYNVGANQPQHF TRBV6-2/TRBV6-3 large - TRBJ1-5
TGTGCCAGCAGCCCGGTAGGCCTCTCCTACGAGCAGTACTTC CASSPVGLSYEQYF TRBV6-2/TRBV6-3 medium-sized - TRBJ2-7
TGTGCCAGCAGTTTAGCTACAGGGACTAATGAAAAACTGTTTTTT CASSLATGTNEKLFF TRBV12-3/TRBV12-4 medium-sized - TRBJ1-4
TGCAGCGTTGAGCTAGCCCACGAGCAGTACTTC CSVELAHEQYF TRBV29-1 large - TRBJ2-7
TGTGCCAGCAGTTACGGAGGGATGGGTGGGGCCAACGTCCTGACTTTC CASSYGGMGGANVLTF TRBV6-2/TRBV6-3 medium-sized - TRBJ2-6
TGTGCCAGCAGTCATCATGAGGTTAGGCCTCAGGGCTACACCTTC CASSHHEVRPQGYTF TRBV6-2/TRBV6-3 large - TRBJ1-2
TGTGCCAGCCGCCGGACAGGGAAAAATTCACCCCTCCACTTT CASRRTGKNSPLHF TRBV19 large TRBD1 TRBJ1-6
TGCAGTGCTAGTTCAGGGTTTGAGGTGAACACTGAAGCTTTCTTT CSASSGFEVNTEAFF TRBV20-1 medium-sized - TRBJ1-1
TGTGCCACCCAAGCCACAGGGTTGGTAGGGCCGAGAAAATCCTTGTTGGCTAATGAGCAGTTCTTC CATQATGLVGPRKSLLANEQFF TRBV24-1 medium-sized - TRBJ2-1
TGTGCCAGCAGCTCCGCGGGACTACCCTACAATGAGCAGTTCTTC CASSSAGLPYNEQFF TRBV7-2 medium-sized TRBD2 TRBJ2-1
TGTGCCAGCAGTTTAGGGGGGACAGGGGGCTCAGATACGCAGTATTTT CASSLGGTGGSDTQYF TRBV27 medium-sized TRBD1 TRBJ2-3
TGTGCCACCAGCAGGGACATCACAGATACGCAGTATTTT CATSRDITDTQYF TRBV15 medium-sized - TRBJ2-3
TGTGCCAGCAGCTTAGATGGACAGCCGCCCGGGGAGCTGTTTTTT CASSLDGQPPGELFF TRBV7-2 medium-sized - TRBJ2-2
TGTGCCAGCAGCTTGGACAGTACCTACGAGCAGTACTTC CASSLDSTYEQYF TRBV5-6 medium-sized - TRBJ2-7
TGCAGCGTTGAAGATGGGCAGGGATCCTACGAGCAGTACTTC CSVEDGQGSYEQYF TRBV29-1 large - TRBJ2-7
TGTGCCAGCAGCTCCCGGTTAGAGGGTAAAAATTACGAGCAGTACTTC CASSSRLEGKNYEQYF TRBV5-4 medium-sized - TRBJ2-7
TGTGCCAGCAGCTTATCTGGACTAGCGGGATCTTCGGGAGATACGCAGTATTTT CASSLSGLAGSSGDTQYF TRBV7-2 many TRBD2 TRBJ2-3
TGCAGTGCTAGAGGGGGGACAGATAGCAATCAGCCCCAGCATTTT CSARGGTDSNQPQHF TRBV20-1 medium-sized TRBD1 TRBJ1-5
TGTGCCAGCAGTCCGGGACTAGTTTCGTTCTTC CASSPGLVSFF TRBV27 medium-sized TRBD2 TRBJ2-1
TGTGCCAGTAGTTCAAGGACAGCGACATATGGCTACACCTTC CASSSRTATYGYTF TRBV19 large - TRBJ1-2
TGTGCCAGCACCGGAGAATCCTACAATGAGCAGTTCTTC CASTGESYNEQFF TRBV19 medium-sized - TRBJ2-1
TGCAGTGCTCAGACGGGACCGCTTAATGAAAAACTGTTTTTT CSAQTGPLNEKLFF TRBV20-1 large - TRBJ1-4
TGCGCCAGCAGTGGTCCTAGCGCCAGCTCCTACAATGAGCAGTTCTTC CASSGPSASSYNEQFF TRBV10-1 - - TRBJ2-1
TGTGCCAGCAGTTTTGGGGACAGGGTCTACGAGCAGTACTTC CASSFGDRVYEQYF TRBV27 medium-sized TRBD1 TRBJ2-7
TGTGCCAGCAGCTTGGAAGACACCTATGGCTACACCTTC CASSLEDTYGYTF TRBV5-4 medium-sized - TRBJ1-2
TGTGCCAGCAGCTTCCCCGGACGGCCCTATGGCTACACCTTC CASSFPGRPYGYTF TRBV5-6 medium-sized - TRBJ1-2
TGTGCCAGCAGTCCCAACTCCGCCGGGACAGGGGGCGCCCATGGCTACACCTTC CASSPNSAGTGGAHGYTF TRBV2 few TRBD1 TRBJ1-2
TGTGCCAGCAGCGAAGCATCGGACGGCCCTAACTATGGCTACACCTTC CASSEASDGPNYGYTF TRBV5-6 medium-sized - TRBJ1-2
TGTGCCAGCAGCTCCAAACCCTCCCGGGCTTTCTTT CASSSKPSRAFF TRBV13 few - TRBJ1-1
TGTGCCAGCAGTTTGACAGGGGGATCATTGGGCGGCTACACCTTC CASSLTGGSLGGYTF TRBV27 large TRBD1 TRBJ1-2
TGTGCCAGCAGCGGGAGGACTAGCGGGAGCCACGAGCAGTACTTC CASSGRTSGSHEQYF TRBV9 medium-sized TRBD2 TRBJ2-7
TGTGCCAGCAGCCAAGCTCTAAGTCCGTCGGGGTCCGAGCAGTACTTC CASSQALSPSGSEQYF TRBV3-1 few - TRBJ2-7
TGTGCCAGCAGCCTGGGGAACTATAATTCACCCCTCCACTTT CASSLGNYNSPLHF TRBV7-9 medium-sized - TRBJ1-6
TGTGCCACCTACCCCGGGACAGGGGGTAGGAATCAGCCCCAGCATTTT CATYPGTGGRNQPQHF TRBV15 large TRBD1 TRBJ1-5
TGCAGCGGGGCCCGGGGTACCTTCAATGAGCAGTTCTTC CSGARGTFNEQFF TRBV29-1 large - TRBJ2-1
TGCAGTGCTAGACCCGGGTGGGGCGGGAGTAATGAAAAACTGTTTTTT CSARPGWGGSNEKLFF TRBV20-1 medium-sized - TRBJ1-4
TGTGCCAGCAGCCCCGACAGGCGCTATGGCTACACCTTC CASSPDRRYGYTF TRBV13 large - TRBJ1-2
TGCGCCAGCGGCGTCGGACAGGGGGCTTACGAGCAGTACTTC CASGVGQGAYEQYF TRBV23-1 - TRBD1 TRBJ2-7
TGTGCCAGCAGCCAAGATCGATCTTTGGGGAGCAACACTGAAGCTTTCTTT CASSQDRSLGSNTEAFF TRBV3-1 - - TRBJ1-1
TGTGCCAGCAGAAGTACCGGGACAGGGAATTACGAGCAGTACTTC CASRSTGTGNYEQYF TRBV28 medium-sized TRBD1 TRBJ2-7
TGTGCCAGCAGTGGATCTCGGACCCTCATTGGCCAGCCCCAGCATTTT CASSGSRTLIGQPQHF TRBV6-2/TRBV6-3 large - TRBJ1-5
TGCAGTGCTAGAAGGGGGGAGTACAATCAGCCCCAGCATTTT CSARRGEYNQPQHF TRBV20-1 medium-sized - TRBJ1-5
TGTGCCAGCAGTAAAGGGGACAGTTCTAACTATGGCTACACCTTC CASSKGDSSNYGYTF TRBV27 - TRBD1 TRBJ1-2
TGTGCCTGGAGCACTAGCGATAGCACAGATACGCAGTATTTT CAWSTSDSTDTQYF TRBV30 medium-sized TRBD2 TRBJ2-3
TGTGCCAGCAGCCCAGGACAGAGGGTCTCCTACGAGCAGTACTTC CASSPGQRVSYEQYF TRBV7-9 medium-sized - TRBJ2-7
TGTGCCAGCAGCCAGAGTCGTCCGGCGGGCATTCAGTACTTC CASSQSRPAGIQYF TRBV7-2 medium-sized - TRBJ2-4
TGTGCCAGCAGCGGGGACGGACTAGTCGGAGAGACCCAGTACTTC CASSGDGLVGETQYF TRBV5-4 - TRBD2 TRBJ2-5
TGTGCCAGCAGCTCGGGACACCACACAGATACGCAGTATTTT CASSSGHHTDTQYF TRBV7-2 medium-sized - TRBJ2-3
TGTGCCAGCAGTGCCTGGACGGCTGCAACTAATGAAAAACTGTTTTTT CASSAWTAATNEKLFF TRBV28 large - TRBJ1-4
TGTGCCAGCAGCTCAATGGACATTCTGGGCACCTTC CASSSMDILGTF TRBV7-2 medium-sized - TRBJ1-2
TGTGCCAGTAGTCAGGACCATGCGGGCAATCAGCCCCAGCATTTT CASSQDHAGNQPQHF TRBV19 large - TRBJ1-5
TGTGCCAGCAGCCCCTGGACAGGGGTCGCTGGAAACACCATATATTTT CASSPWTGVAGNTIYF TRBV28 - TRBD1 TRBJ1-3